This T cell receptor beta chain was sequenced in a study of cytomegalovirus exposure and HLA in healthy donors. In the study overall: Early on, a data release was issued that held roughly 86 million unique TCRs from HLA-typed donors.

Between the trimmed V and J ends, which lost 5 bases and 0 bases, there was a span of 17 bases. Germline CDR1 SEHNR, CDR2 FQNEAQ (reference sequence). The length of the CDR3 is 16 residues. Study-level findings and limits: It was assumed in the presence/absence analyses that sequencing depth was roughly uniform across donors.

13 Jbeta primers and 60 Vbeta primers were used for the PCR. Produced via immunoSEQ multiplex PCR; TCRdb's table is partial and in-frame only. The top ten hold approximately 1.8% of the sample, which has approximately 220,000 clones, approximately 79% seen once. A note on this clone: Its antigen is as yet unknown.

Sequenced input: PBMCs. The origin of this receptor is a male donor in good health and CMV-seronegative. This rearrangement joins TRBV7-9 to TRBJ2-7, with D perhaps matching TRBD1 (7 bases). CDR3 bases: TGTGCCAGCAGCCAGGGGGGACTGAAGAGCTCCTACGAGCAGTACTTC. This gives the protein CASSQGGLKSSYEQYF.